The rows below give T cell receptor beta chains drawn from one sample of a study of metastatic and nonmetastatic thyroid tumors. MiXCR was used by TCRdb to re-call the PCR reads. The sample gives about 4,000 clones, 30% to 35% of which show up once; roughly a quarter is in the top ten. Sequenced material: adjacent normal tissue. These receptors were obtained from a female donor with papillary thyroid cancer or a benign thyroid nodule (not recorded which). Some clones in this sample may be carry-over from other donors' samples. Each CDR3 is given with its conserved first and last residue. D genes are given only for firm matches. Size is stated for part of the rows, as once, few or many counts, or as a class when the clone is expanded.

v_gene: TRBV6-2/TRBV6-3; abundance: -; d_gene: TRBD2; j_gene: TRBJ2-3; CDR3aa: CASVPTSGTDTQYF; CDR3nt: TGTGCCAGCGTCCCGACTAGCGGGACAGATACGCAGTATTTT
v_gene: TRBV6-1; abundance: -; d_gene: TRBD1; j_gene: TRBJ2-7; CDR3aa: CASRQAGQGFGLYEQYF; CDR3nt: TGTGCCAGCAGGCAAGCCGGACAGGGGTTTGGATTATACGAGCAGTACTTC
v_gene: TRBV6-1; abundance: few; d_gene: TRBD2; j_gene: TRBJ2-3; CDR3aa: CASSESGREDTQYF; CDR3nt: TGTGCCAGCAGTGAAAGCGGGAGGGAGGATACGCAGTATTTT
v_gene: TRBV12-3/TRBV12-4; abundance: few; d_gene: -; j_gene: TRBJ1-5; CDR3aa: CASSNFGQPQHF; CDR3nt: TGTGCCAGCAGTAATTTCGGTCAGCCCCAGCATTTT
v_gene: TRBV11-1; abundance: -; d_gene: -; j_gene: TRBJ1-2; CDR3aa: CASSLDRATSGHGYTF; CDR3nt: TGTGCCAGCAGCTTAGACAGGGCTACGTCCGGACATGGCTACACCTTC
v_gene: TRBV5-4; abundance: many; d_gene: -; j_gene: TRBJ1-1; CDR3aa: CASSPEYRTSTEAFF; CDR3nt: TGTGCCAGCAGCCCGGAATACAGGACATCCACTGAAGCTTTCTTT
v_gene: TRBV9; abundance: -; d_gene: -; j_gene: TRBJ2-2; CDR3aa: CASSAEGSGELFF; CDR3nt: TGTGCCAGCAGCGCTGAGGGCTCCGGGGAGCTGTTTTTT
v_gene: TRBV7-3; abundance: -; d_gene: TRBD1; j_gene: TRBJ2-2; CDR3aa: CASSFGTANTGELFF; CDR3nt: TGTGCCAGCAGCTTCGGGACAGCGAACACCGGGGAGCTGTTTTTT
v_gene: TRBV6-1; abundance: few; d_gene: TRBD2; j_gene: TRBJ2-2; CDR3aa: CACSRLAYNTGELFF; CDR3nt: TGTGCCTGCAGTCGACTAGCGTATAACACTGGGGAGCTGTTTTTT
v_gene: TRBV27; abundance: few; d_gene: TRBD2; j_gene: TRBJ2-1; CDR3aa: CASSPATGLASYNEQFF; CDR3nt: TGTGCCAGCAGTCCCGCAACGGGACTAGCGTCCTACAATGAGCAGTTCTTC
v_gene: TRBV20-1; abundance: once; d_gene: TRBD1; j_gene: TRBJ1-3; CDR3aa: CSARGQGGLSGNTIYF; CDR3nt: TGCAGTGCTAGGGGACAGGGGGGCCTCTCTGGAAACACCATATATTTT
v_gene: TRBV5-1; abundance: -; d_gene: -; j_gene: TRBJ2-3; CDR3aa: CASSLGLLRTDTQYF; CDR3nt: TGCGCCAGCAGCTTGGGACTTCTTCGCACAGATACGCAGTATTTT
v_gene: TRBV30; abundance: -; d_gene: TRBD1; j_gene: TRBJ1-2; CDR3aa: CAWSFTGTGNGYTF; CDR3nt: TGTGCCTGGAGTTTCACCGGGACAGGGAACGGCTACACCTTC
v_gene: TRBV10-3; abundance: -; d_gene: -; j_gene: TRBJ1-2; CDR3aa: CAILRAGLLGDYGYTF; CDR3nt: TGTGCCATCCTTCGGGCAGGTCTTCTAGGTGACTATGGCTACACCTTC
v_gene: TRBV11-2; abundance: -; d_gene: -; j_gene: TRBJ1-2; CDR3aa: CASSLGVDTYGYTF; CDR3nt: TGTGCCAGCAGCTTAGGGGTAGACACCTATGGCTACACCTTC
v_gene: TRBV27; abundance: -; d_gene: -; j_gene: TRBJ2-2; CDR3aa: CASSRTDPDTGELFF; CDR3nt: TGTGCCAGCAGTCGGACAGACCCGGACACCGGGGAGCTGTTTTTT
v_gene: TRBV28; abundance: -; d_gene: -; j_gene: TRBJ2-7; CDR3aa: CVIPDGASYEQYF; CDR3nt: TGTGTCATACCAGACGGGGCTTCCTACGAGCAGTACTTC
v_gene: TRBV6-5; abundance: -; d_gene: -; j_gene: TRBJ1-3; CDR3aa: CASSYSGVSGNTIYF; CDR3nt: TGTGCCAGCAGTTACTCGGGGGTGTCTGGAAACACCATATATTTT
v_gene: TRBV6-5; abundance: -; d_gene: -; j_gene: TRBJ1-2; CDR3aa: CASSSLTGKYGYTF; CDR3nt: TGTGCCAGCAGTTCTCTGACAGGAAAATATGGCTACACCTTC
v_gene: TRBV28; abundance: few; d_gene: -; j_gene: TRBJ2-7; CDR3aa: CASSFEGFSYEQYF; CDR3nt: TGTGCCAGCAGTTTCGAGGGGTTCTCCTACGAGCAGTACTTC
v_gene: TRBV12-3/TRBV12-4; abundance: few; d_gene: TRBD2; j_gene: TRBJ2-7; CDR3aa: CASSLAGLSYEQYF; CDR3nt: TGTGCCAGCAGCCTAGCGGGTCTCTCCTACGAGCAGTACTTC
v_gene: TRBV5-1; abundance: -; d_gene: TRBD2; j_gene: TRBJ2-1; CDR3aa: CASSGDYIYSEQFF; CDR3nt: TGCGCCAGCAGTGGGGACTACATCTACAGTGAGCAGTTCTTC
v_gene: TRBV10-3; abundance: -; d_gene: -; j_gene: TRBJ1-6; CDR3aa: CAISESPRIRSHNSPLHF; CDR3nt: TGTGCCATCAGTGAGTCACCCCGCATAAGGTCCCATAATTCACCCCTCCACTTT
v_gene: TRBV12-3/TRBV12-4; abundance: few; d_gene: TRBD2; j_gene: TRBJ2-1; CDR3aa: CASSFNLAGGFNEQFF; CDR3nt: TGTGCCAGCAGTTTCAATCTAGCGGGAGGGTTCAATGAGCAGTTCTTC
v_gene: TRBV19; abundance: few; d_gene: TRBD2; j_gene: TRBJ2-3; CDR3aa: CASSTTSGRDTQYF; CDR3nt: TGTGCCAGTAGTACCACTAGCGGGAGAGATACGCAGTATTTT
v_gene: TRBV11-1; abundance: -; d_gene: -; j_gene: TRBJ2-7; CDR3aa: CASSPGTVSYEQYF; CDR3nt: TGTGCCAGCAGCCCCGGGACGGTCTCCTACGAGCAGTACTTC
v_gene: TRBV5-1; abundance: -; d_gene: -; j_gene: TRBJ2-3; CDR3aa: CASSAGQRTDTQYF; CDR3nt: TGCGCCAGCAGCGCCGGACAGCGCACAGATACGCAGTATTTT
v_gene: TRBV20-1; abundance: -; d_gene: -; j_gene: TRBJ2-5; CDR3aa: CSASRLAEETQYF; CDR3nt: TGCAGTGCTAGTCGTCTAGCAGAGGAGACCCAGTACTTC